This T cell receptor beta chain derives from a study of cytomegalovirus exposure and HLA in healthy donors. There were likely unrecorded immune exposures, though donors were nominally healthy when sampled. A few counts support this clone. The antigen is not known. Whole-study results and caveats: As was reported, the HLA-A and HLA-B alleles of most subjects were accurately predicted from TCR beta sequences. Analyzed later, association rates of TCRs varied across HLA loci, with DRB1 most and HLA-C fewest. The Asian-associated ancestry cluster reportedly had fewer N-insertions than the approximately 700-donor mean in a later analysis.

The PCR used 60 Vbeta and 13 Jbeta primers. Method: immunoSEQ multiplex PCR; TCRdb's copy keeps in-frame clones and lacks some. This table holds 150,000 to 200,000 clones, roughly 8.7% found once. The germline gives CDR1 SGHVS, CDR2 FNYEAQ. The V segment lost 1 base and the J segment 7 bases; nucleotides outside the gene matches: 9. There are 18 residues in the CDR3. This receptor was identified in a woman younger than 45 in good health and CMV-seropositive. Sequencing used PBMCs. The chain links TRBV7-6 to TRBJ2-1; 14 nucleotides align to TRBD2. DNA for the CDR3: TGTGCCAGCAGCTTAGGACGGGGGACTAGCGGGAGTGGGAATGAGCAGTTCTTC. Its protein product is CASSLGRGTSGSGNEQFF.